This record concerns one T cell receptor (beta chain) sequence. These data come from a study of blood T cell repertoires in COVID-19. About the study: COVID-19 samples, acute and convalescent, were from the United States, Italy and Spain.

Data came from immunoSEQ multiplex PCR; TCRdb stores just in-frame clones and leaves some out. The table shows 320,000 or so clones, with approximately 89% occurring only once. Participants' reported clinical history set cohort assignment. Germline V CDR1 and CDR2: SGHDT, YYEEEE. This CDR3 is 13 amino acids long. Trimming left V 6 bases short and J 4 bases short, with 13 bases between. V usage is TRBV5-6 and J usage is TRBJ1-2, with D possibly being TRBD1 (6 bases). Sequences were obtained from PBMCs or T cells enriched from blood (not recorded which). The TCR was taken from a man younger than 40 who had recovered from COVID-19. The CDR3 loop is CASTPTGTYGYTF. CDR3 DNA: TGTGCCAGCACCCCTACAGGGACCTATGGCTACACCTTC.